This T cell receptor beta chain is from a study of blood T cell repertoires in COVID-19. Overall study context: Acute and convalescent COVID-19 samples came from the United States, Italy and Spain.

Sequencing was performed with immunoSEQ multiplex PCR; in TCRdb, only in-frame clones are kept and a portion is missing. This sample yields about 210,000 clones, of which about nine tenths are seen a single time; about 5% belongs to the top ten. The length of the CDR3 is 19 residues. Germline CDR1 and CDR2: SGDLS and YYNGEE. J was trimmed by 3 bases and V by 4 bases; bases with no gene match: 11. Sequencing was done on a sample of peripheral blood. The chain is built from TRBV9 and TRBJ2-3; 16 positions match TRBD2. The TCR was taken from a woman aged 40 to 49 with acute or convalescent COVID-19. The CDR3 spells CASSPLAGTSGGATDTQYF. The CDR3 region has the DNA TGTGCCAGCAGCCCACTAGCCGGGACTAGCGGGGGGGCAACAGATACGCAGTATTTT.